One and the same sample provided the 25 T cell receptor beta chains below, sequenced in a study of blood T cell repertoires in COVID-19. The table came from immunoSEQ multiplex PCR; TCRdb's copy has only in-frame clones and leaves some out. The sample consists of about 60,000 clones, roughly four fifths of them appearing once. Specimen: peripheral blood. The receptor set was obtained from a man aged 60 to 75 with acute or convalescent COVID-19.

The chain carries TRBV11-2 and TRBJ1-3; D gene unclear. The CDR3 is 17 amino acids. Looked up from germline, CDR1 is SGHAT and CDR2 is FQNNGV. V lost 5 bases and J lost 0, with 17 bases in between. The CDR3 region is CASSPGRGYYSGNTIYF. In DNA form, the CDR3 reads TGTGCCAGCAGCCCCGGACGGGGTTACTACTCTGGAAACACCATATATTTT.

The V call is TRBV30, the J call TRBJ2-1; TRBD1 matches at 9 bases. Germline trimming cut 4 bases from V and 7 bases from J; bases unmatched to any gene: 11. Germline values: CDR1 GTSNPN, CDR2 SVGIG (reference sequence). The length of the CDR3 is 15 residues. The CDR3 nucleotides are TGTGCCTGGACTCCCGGGACAGGGCGAGGGAATGAGCAGTTCTTC. It specifies CAWTPGTGRGNEQFF.

CDR3 in DNA: TGTGCCAGCTCACCATCGGAGACTAATTCACCCCTCCACTTT. It translates to CASSPSETNSPLHF. The chain couples TRBV18 to TRBJ1-6; D is uncertain. V lost 2 bases and J lost 6, with 8 bases in between. Germline CDR1 reads KGHSH; CDR2 reads LQKENI. CDR3 length: 14 amino acids.

V usage is TRBV4-2 and J usage is TRBJ1-2; a possible D gene is TRBD1 (5 bases). The V gene lost 0 bases and the J gene lost 4 bases, with 6 bases spanning the gap. The CDR3 totals 13 residues. Germline lookup yields CDR1 LGHNA and CDR2 YNFKEQ. DNA for the CDR3: TGTGCCAGCAGCCAAGAGACAGTCTATGGCTACACCTTC. Its translation is CASSQETVYGYTF.

This clone has just a few counts. The chain links TRBV2 to TRBJ2-5, with D perhaps matching TRBD2 (5 bases). Germline V gene sequence: CDR1 SNHLY, CDR2 FYNNEI. Trimming cost V 7 bases and J 5 bases, with 11 bases left between them. This CDR3 has 12 residues. CDR3 region: CASKERGETQYF. CDR3 sequence (DNA): TGTGCCAGCAAGGAGCGAGGGGAGACCCAGTACTTC.

The chain has TRBV6-5 and TRBJ1-6; 8 nucleotides agree with TRBD1. The length of the CDR3 is 14 residues. J was trimmed by 8 bases and V by 7 bases; bases with no gene match: 7. Per the germline V gene, CDR1 is MNHEY and CDR2 is SVGAGI. The CDR3 loop is CASKDRATDSPLHF. The CDR3 DNA sequence: TGTGCCAGCAAGGACAGGGCTACGGATTCACCCCTCCACTTT.

The chain has TRBV4-2 and TRBJ1-4, with D perhaps matching TRBD1 (5 bases). The CDR3 sequence is 16 residues long. Looked up from germline, CDR1 is LGHNA and CDR2 is YNFKEQ. Deletions cut 3 bases from V and 8 bases from J, with 19 bases between. The DNA of the CDR3 is TGTGCCAGCAGCCACTCCCTCCAGGGATTTGGGGAAAAACTGTTTTTT. It is translated as CASSHSLQGFGEKLFF.

This clone has only one observation. V gene TRBV24-1 combines with J gene TRBJ2-1, with D possibly matching TRBD2 (6 bases). The CDR3 has 15 amino acids. The V and J ends lost 3 bases and 2 bases respectively, with 10 bases between them. CDR1 is KGHDR and CDR2 is SFDVKD in the germline V gene. The CDR3 spells CATSDPGGAYNEQFF. CDR3 DNA: TGTGCCACCAGTGATCCCGGAGGGGCCTACAATGAGCAGTTCTTC.

This clone was counted a single time. The J gene is TRBJ2-5, the V gene TRBV9, with TRBD2 as a possible D gene (7 bases). The CDR3 is 15 amino acids. V was shortened by 6 bases and J by 2 bases, with 17 bases between the two germline ends. CDR1 is SGDLS and CDR2 is YYNGEE in the germline V gene. The CDR3 region has the DNA TGTGCCAGCACCCAAGGGGGGGGTCTACAAGAGACCCAGTACTTC. It is translated as CASTQGGGLQETQYF.

This clone was detected only a few times. The chain couples TRBV28 to TRBJ2-7, with D unclear. V lost 4 bases and J lost 0, with 10 bases in between. The CDR3 spans 14 residues. Germline-derived CDR1 and CDR2 are MDHEN and SYDVKM. CDR3 sequence (DNA): TGTGCCAGCAGTTGGGCAGCCAGCTCCTACGAGCAGTACTTC. Translation: CASSWAASSYEQYF.

The genes are TRBV27 and TRBJ2-2; 9 bases fit TRBD2. The germline V gene encodes CDR1 MNHEY and CDR2 SMNVEV (reference sequence). Losses at the gene ends were 6 bases for V and 7 bases for J; bases not matched to a gene: 12. CDR3 length equals 16 residues. CDR3 coding DNA: TGTGCCAGCAGCCCCGGGGTAGCGGGGGTCGGCGGGGAGCTGTTTTTT. This sequence encodes CASSPGVAGVGGELFF.

The chain uses TRBV28 and TRBJ2-7; 7 bases fit TRBD1. V lost 6 bases to trimming and J lost 4 bases; unmatched junction nucleotides: 9. Germline V gives CDR1 MDHEN, CDR2 SYDVKM. This CDR3 spans 14 amino acids. CDR3 bases: TGTGCCAGCAGACGTCAAGGGACAGCATACGAGCAGTACTTC. Translating it yields CASRRQGTAYEQYF.

As DNA, the CDR3 is TGTGCCAGCTCACCATACACAGATACGCAGTATTTT. Amino acid sequence: CASSPYTDTQYF. The chain recombines TRBV18 with TRBJ2-3; no firm D call. Trimming stripped 2 bases from V and 2 bases from J, with 2 bases between. Per germline, CDR1 KGHSH and CDR2 LQKENI. The CDR3 consists of 12 residues.

This clone was found once. V usage is TRBV10-3 and J usage is TRBJ1-1; D uncertain. With 4 bases removed from V and 5 bases from J, the gap between germline ends came to 11 bases. CDR1 and CDR2 from the germline V gene are ENHRY and SYGVKD. The CDR3 consists of 13 residues. CDR3 region: CAISGERVTEAFF. CDR3 bases: TGTGCCATCAGTGGGGAGAGGGTAACTGAAGCTTTCTTT.

The chain carries TRBV6-5 and TRBJ2-7; 10 nucleotides agree with TRBD2. V was clipped by 8 bases and J by 4 bases; unmatched bases: 5. The CDR3 contains 13 residues. Germline CDR1 and CDR2: MNHEY and SVGAGI. The DNA of the CDR3 is TGTGCCAGCCAAGCGGGGGGGCTTTACGAGCAGTACTTC. Protein sequence: CASQAGGLYEQYF.

This clone came up once. V and J are TRBV18 and TRBJ1-3; 8 nucleotides line up with TRBD1. The CDR3 extends over 15 amino acids. V dropped 5 bases and J dropped 4; count of bases not matched to a gene: 7. The germline CDR1 and CDR2 sequences are KGHSH and LQKENI. The CDR3 reads CASSSGQGSGNTIYF. The CDR3 DNA reads TGTGCCAGCTCATCAGGACAGGGTAGCGGAAACACCATATATTTT.

Remarks on this clone: Within the sample, other DNA sequences also encode this same CDR3. The J gene is TRBJ1-5, the V gene TRBV4-1, with TRBD1 identical over 7 bases. CDR1 and CDR2 from the germline V gene are MGHRA and YSYEKL. This CDR3 is built from 16 residues. V trimming: 0 bases; J trimming: 2 bases; junction bases outside the gene matches: 4. The CDR3 sequence is CASSQEGGGGNQPQHF. DNA of the CDR3: TGCGCCAGCAGCCAAGAAGGAGGGGGCGGCAATCAGCCCCAGCATTTT.

This clone has just a few counts. The chain carries TRBV2 and TRBJ1-5; D gene ambiguous. The CDR3 covers 13 residues. V lost 1 base to trimming and J lost 6 bases, with 7 bases between them. Germline CDR1 is SNHLY and CDR2 is FYNNEI. CDR3 nucleotide sequence: TGTGCCAGCAGTGAAGGGCCAACTCAGCCCCAGCATTTT. Amino acids: CASSEGPTQPQHF.

This chain uses TRBV5-4 with TRBJ2-2; 10 positions agree with TRBD2. The length of the CDR3 is 15 residues. Germline CDR1 and CDR2: SGHNT and YYREEE (reference sequence). J was trimmed by 4 bases and V by 2 bases; bases with no gene match: 2. The DNA for the CDR3 is TGTGCCAGCAGCTTAAGACTAGCGGGCACCGGGGAGCTGTTTTTT. This gives the protein CASSLRLAGTGELFF.

The chain combines TRBV29-1 with TRBJ1-4; 8 bases map to TRBD1. In germline, CDR1 is SQVTM, CDR2 ANQGSEA. J gave up 8 bases and V 7 bases, and 12 bases lay outside the gene matches. The CDR3 covers 14 residues. The CDR3 bases are TGCAGCGCCTATCCGGACAGGGACCGCGAAAAACTGTTTTTT. It translates to CSAYPDRDREKLFF.

The chain joins TRBV19 to TRBJ2-1; 10 bases are a match to TRBD1. CDR3 size: 14 residues. Germline CDR1 reads LNHDA; CDR2 reads SQIVND (reference sequence). The junction had 1 base not matched to a gene; V was cut back by 4 bases and J by 4 bases. As DNA, the CDR3 is TGTGCCAGTAGTAGACAGGGGGCATACAATGAGCAGTTCTTC. Translation: CASSRQGAYNEQFF.

This clone was recorded a few times. CDR3 nucleotide sequence: TGTGCCAGCAGCGGGCTTAGTAGCGAGCAGTACTTC. Protein product: CASSGLSSEQYF. The chain uses TRBV11-2 and TRBJ2-7; D is ambiguous. Germline V lookup: CDR1 SGHAT, CDR2 FQNNGV. V was cut by 5 bases and J by 6 bases, with 11 bases left in between. The CDR3 has 12 residues.

This clone was detected only once. This chain connects TRBV25-1 to TRBJ1-1; D not certain. CDR1 is MGHDK, CDR2 SYGVNS, per germline. There are 12 residues in the CDR3. V was pared by 1 base and J by 3 bases, with 3 bases between. CDR3 loop: CASSEFDTEAFF. The CDR3 DNA sequence: TGTGCCAGCAGTGAATTCGACACTGAAGCTTTCTTT.

This chain uses TRBV7-2 with TRBJ2-3; D call uncertain. The germline V and J ends were trimmed by 3 bases and 7 bases, with 14 bases remaining between them. The CDR3 extends over 14 amino acids. The germline CDR1 and CDR2 sequences are SGHTA and FQGNSA. CDR3 region: CASSFTSPGYTQYF. The DNA of the CDR3 is TGTGCCAGCAGCTTCACCTCACCAGGTTATACGCAGTATTTT.

CDR3 protein: CASSYVAAFYNEQFF. The CDR3 DNA sequence: TGTGCCAGCAGTTACGTAGCGGCCTTTTACAATGAGCAGTTCTTC. V is TRBV6-5 and J is TRBJ2-1; a weak D match, TRBD2 (6 bases). Germline loops: CDR1 MNHEY, CDR2 SVGAGI. Trimming shortened V by 2 bases and J by 4 bases, and 12 bases separated the two germline ends. The CDR3 has 15 residues.